The 3 T cell receptor beta chains listed next were all sequenced from one sample in a study of blood T cell repertoires in COVID-19. Profiled with immunoSEQ multiplex PCR; TCRdb holds only in-frame clones, not every one. This table has 150,000 or so clones, around 80% appearing once. The sequenced sample was peripheral blood. The receptors were sampled from an elderly woman with active or convalescent COVID-19.

The table lists this clone with a count of one. This chain uses TRBV30 with TRBJ2-7, with D perhaps TRBD1 (6 bases). V lost 7 bases and J lost 3, with 16 bases in between. Germline V CDR1 and CDR2: GTSNPN, SVGIG (reference sequence). This CDR3 spans 13 amino acids. In DNA form, the CDR3 reads TGTGCCTCGAGAACAGGGAATCTCTACGAGCAGTACTTC. Protein sequence: CASRTGNLYEQYF. Full variable domain (outside the CDR3, taken from reference TRBV30 and TRBJ2-7): SQTIHQWPATLVQPVGSPLSLECTVEGTSNPNLYWYRQAAGRGLQLLFYSVGIGQISSEVPQNLSASRPQDRQFILSSKKLLLSDSGFYLCASRTGNLYEQYFGPGTRLTVT.

This chain connects TRBV28 to TRBJ1-5; no reliable D call. The CDR3 has 11 amino acids. Per germline, CDR1 MDHEN and CDR2 SYDVKM. Trimming removed 5 bases from V and 4 bases from J, with 3 bases in between. The CDR3 is CASSRNQPQHF. CDR3 DNA sequence: TGTGCCAGCAGTCGTAATCAGCCCCAGCATTTT.

The chain is built from TRBV12-3 or TRBV12-4 and TRBJ1-3; no firm D call. The germline V and J ends were trimmed by 10 bases and 0 bases, with 4 bases remaining between them. The CDR3 is 11 residues long. CDR3 protein: CATGSGNTIYF. The CDR3 coding sequence is TGTGCCACCGGCTCTGGAAACACCATATATTTT.